Listed below are T cell receptor beta chains from one sample, sequenced in a study of blood T cells in healthy people across ages. TCRdb reprocessed the 5' RACE reads with MiXCR, giving one entry per CDR3 protein. The sample records about 930,000 distinct CDR3 sequences, 25% to 30% being singletons. This sample was shared with a second study, whose subject was T cells of mothers and their children.

The sample taken for sequencing was blood. Receptors originate from a middle-aged woman in good health. CDR3s include the opening cysteine and the closing phenylalanine or tryptophan. A D gene is named only where the DNA matches it firmly. Rows may omit the clone size; those that give it use once, few, many or a size class.

len	abundance	d_gene	v_gene	j_gene	CDR3aa	CDR3nt
13	few	NA	TRBV29-1	TRBJ2-3	CSVEDPWSNTQYF	TGCAGCGTTGAAGATCCCTGGTCGAATACGCAGTATTTT
17	NA	NA	TRBV12-3/TRBV12-4	TRBJ1-6	CASSLARTGTLQSPLRF	TGTGCCAGCAGTTTAGCACGAACAGGGACGTTACAGTCACCCCTCCGCTTT
15	NA	NA	TRBV9	TRBJ2-1	CASSVGGRVGNEQFF	TGTGCCAGCAGCGTTGGGGGCAGGGTTGGAAATGAGCAGTTCTTC
13	few	NA	TRBV7-2	TRBJ1-2	CASSQQLNYGYTF	TGTGCCAGCAGCCAACAGTTGAACTATGGCTACACCTTC
16	NA	TRBD1	TRBV7-2	TRBJ2-5	CASSLGRQGPQETQYF	TGTGCCAGCAGCTTAGGGAGACAGGGGCCCCAAGAGACCCAGTACTTC
14	few	NA	TRBV18	TRBJ1-2	CASSPVQLNYGYTF	TGTGCCAGCTCACCCGTACAGCTTAACTATGGCTACACCTTC
11	many	NA	TRBV29-1	TRBJ1-2	CSGGGDYGYTF	TGCAGCGGGGGGGGTGACTATGGCTACACCTTC
15	many	NA	TRBV28	TRBJ1-4	CASSNVGALNEKLFF	TGTGCCAGCAGCAATGTAGGAGCTTTGAATGAAAAACTGTTTTTT
15	NA	TRBD1	TRBV6-5	TRBJ1-6	CASSYRDSKNSPLHF	TGTGCCAGCAGTTATCGGGACAGCAAGAATTCACCCCTCCACTTT
14	few	NA	TRBV9	TRBJ1-1	CASSVAGESTEAFF	TGTGCCAGCAGCGTAGCAGGGGAGAGCACTGAAGCTTTCTTT
13	NA	NA	TRBV28	TRBJ1-5	CATNPGVNQPQHF	TGTGCCACCAATCCGGGGGTCAATCAGCCCCAGCATTTT
15	NA	TRBD2	TRBV27	TRBJ2-1	CASSSGLAGWGEQFF	TGTGCCAGCAGTTCGGGACTAGCGGGGTGGGGTGAGCAGTTCTTC
15	many	NA	TRBV6-5	TRBJ2-3	CASSYLGQSTDTQYF	TGTGCCAGCAGTTACTTAGGACAGAGCACAGATACGCAGTATTTT
14	many	NA	TRBV15	TRBJ2-7	CATSGGGDVYEQYF	TGTGCCACCAGCGGAGGGGGGGATGTCTACGAGCAGTACTTC
10	few	NA	TRBV20-1	TRBJ1-4	CSASSGKLFF	TGCAGTGCTAGTTCCGGGAAACTGTTTTTT
17	many	NA	TRBV10-3	TRBJ2-1	CAISTIVGGEISSEQFF	TGTGCCATCTCAACTATTGTGGGGGGCGAGATTAGTAGTGAGCAGTTCTTC
13	NA	NA	TRBV25-1	TRBJ1-5	CASSDGGGQPQHF	TGTGCCAGCAGTGACGGGGGGGGCCAGCCCCAGCATTTT
15	many	NA	TRBV10-3	TRBJ2-7	CAISDLAGFYHEQYF	TGTGCCATCAGTGATCTGGCAGGCTTCTATCACGAGCAGTACTTC
15	many	NA	TRBV5-1	TRBJ2-6	CASTLGGSGANVLTF	TGCGCCAGCACCCTGGGGGGCTCTGGGGCCAACGTCCTGACTTTC
16	many	NA	TRBV7-2	TRBJ1-1	CASSPGQHLMNTEAFF	TGTGCCAGCAGCCCCGGACAGCACTTAATGAACACTGAAGCTTTCTTT
15	NA	NA	TRBV7-9	TRBJ2-7	CASSFGTSYSYEQYF	TGTGCCAGCAGCTTCGGGACTTCTTACTCCTACGAGCAGTACTTC
11	NA	NA	TRBV27	TRBJ2-4	CASSPLYERYF	TGTGCCAGCAGTCCACTCTACGAGCGGTACTTC
14	few	TRBD2	TRBV18	TRBJ2-7	CASSPPGGGREQYF	TGTGCCAGCTCACCACCGGGGGGGGGTCGTGAGCAGTACTTC
15	NA	NA	TRBV19	TRBJ1-1	CASSMAGQMNTEAFF	TGTGCCAGTAGTATGGCCGGACAGATGAACACTGAAGCTTTCTTT
14	few	NA	TRBV29-1	TRBJ2-1	CSAVKTGFDNEQFF	TGCAGCGCCGTGAAGACAGGTTTCGACAATGAGCAGTTCTTC
15	few	TRBD1	TRBV28	TRBJ1-2	CASRQDRGGVRGYTF	TGTGCCAGCAGACAAGACAGGGGAGGAGTAAGAGGCTACACCTTC
15	many	TRBD1	TRBV5-1	TRBJ1-2	CASGLGQGANYGYTF	TGCGCCAGCGGCTTGGGACAGGGCGCTAACTATGGCTACACCTTC
17	NA	TRBD2	TRBV7-2	TRBJ2-5	CASSLGTSRVIQETQYF	TGTGCCAGCAGCTTAGGGACTAGCAGGGTAATTCAAGAGACCCAGTACTTC
14	many	NA	TRBV18	TRBJ1-1	CASSPPLVSTEAFF	TGTGCCAGCTCACCACCTTTGGTGAGCACTGAAGCTTTCTTT
15	NA	NA	TRBV20-1	TRBJ2-5	CGARSQGIRGETQYF	TGCGGTGCTAGATCCCAGGGGATTAGAGGAGAGACCCAGTACTTC
14	NA	NA	TRBV20-1	TRBJ2-3	CSARARIRTDTQYF	TGCAGTGCTAGAGCACGGATCCGCACAGATACGCAGTATTTT
15	many	TRBD2	TRBV11-2	TRBJ2-5	CASSQTSGTQETQYF	TGTGCCAGCAGCCAGACTAGCGGGACCCAAGAGACCCAGTACTTC
13	NA	NA	TRBV7-2	TRBJ2-5	CASSPPMDNEQYF	TGTGCCAGCAGCCCCCCTATGGACAATGAGCAGTACTTC
15	many	NA	TRBV20-1	TRBJ2-7	CSARRRGRSASPQYF	TGCAGTGCTAGACGAAGAGGCAGGTCTGCGAGTCCCCAGTACTTC
13	many	NA	TRBV6-5	TRBJ2-7	CASRRSRVYEQYF	TGTGCCAGCAGACGGTCAAGAGTCTACGAGCAGTACTTC
13	few	NA	TRBV12-3/TRBV12-4	TRBJ2-5	CASSPPSEETQYF	TGTGCCAGCAGTCCCCCCAGTGAAGAGACCCAGTACTTC
14	few	NA	TRBV5-5	TRBJ2-7	CASSLDGGFYEQYF	TGTGCCAGCAGCTTGGATGGCGGGTTCTACGAGCAGTACTTC
14	few	TRBD2	TRBV7-2	TRBJ2-1	CASSFAGGPYEQFF	TGTGCCAGCAGCTTCGCGGGGGGCCCCTATGAGCAGTTCTTC
13	few	NA	TRBV4-2	TRBJ2-7	CASSQERFYEQYF	TGTGCCAGCAGCCAAGAGAGATTCTACGAGCAGTACTTC
14	few	NA	TRBV5-1	TRBJ1-1	CASSPGTVYTEAFF	TGCGCCAGCAGCCCCGGGACGGTGTACACTGAAGCTTTCTTT
14	NA	TRBD2	TRBV6-2/TRBV6-3	TRBJ2-1	CATLERGGSVEQFF	TGTGCCACCCTCGAACGGGGGGGCTCGGTTGAGCAGTTCTTC
17	NA	NA	TRBV28	TRBJ2-3	CASSSSPEAGSTDTQYF	TGTGCCAGCAGTTCCTCCCCGGAGGCCGGAAGCACAGATACGCAGTATTTT
16	NA	TRBD1	TRBV19	TRBJ2-5	CASSTKGTGVRETQYF	TGTGCCAGTAGTACTAAAGGGACAGGGGTACGGGAGACCCAGTACTTC
14	few	NA	TRBV28	TRBJ1-1	CASSTITLNTEAFF	TGTGCCAGCAGTACCATAACACTGAACACTGAAGCTTTCTTT
13	many	NA	TRBV7-9	TRBJ2-5	CASFHGAEETQYF	TGTGCCAGCTTCCATGGGGCCGAAGAGACCCAGTACTTC
16	NA	TRBD1	TRBV28	TRBJ1-6	CASSPRTGAGWGSLHF	TGTGCCAGCAGTCCACGGACAGGGGCCGGCTGGGGTTCCCTCCACTTT
17	NA	TRBD1	TRBV20-1	TRBJ1-5	CSARDEKGTGPNQPQHF	TGCAGTGCTAGAGATGAAAAGGGGACAGGGCCTAATCAGCCCCAGCATTTT
14	NA	NA	TRBV18	TRBJ2-6	CASSPEVGANVLTF	TGTGCCAGCTCACCCGAGGTCGGGGCCAACGTCCTGACTTTC
12	NA	NA	TRBV15	TRBJ2-7	CATGADSYEQYF	TGTGCCACCGGAGCCGACTCCTACGAGCAGTACTTC
12	NA	TRBD1	TRBV3-1	TRBJ2-1	CASSSRQGGQFF	TGTGCCAGCAGTTCCCGACAGGGCGGGCAGTTCTTC
13	few	NA	TRBV27	TRBJ2-7	CASSLKQDYEQYF	TGTGCCAGCAGTTTAAAGCAGGACTACGAGCAGTACTTC
16	few	TRBD1	TRBV5-1	TRBJ2-1	CASSPNRGLSYNEQFF	TGCGCCAGCAGCCCAAACAGGGGGCTTTCCTACAATGAGCAGTTCTTC
14	once	NA	TRBV3-1	TRBJ2-3	CASSQTRSTDMQYF	TGTGCCAGCAGCCAAACTAGAAGCACAGATATGCAGTATTTT
14	NA	NA	TRBV5-6	TRBJ1-2	CASSLWPAALGYTF	TGTGCCAGCAGCTTGTGGCCAGCCGCCTTGGGCTACACCTTC
11	NA	NA	TRBV20-1	TRBJ1-4	CSARDGKKLFF	TGCAGTGCGAGGGACGGCAAAAAACTGTTTTTT